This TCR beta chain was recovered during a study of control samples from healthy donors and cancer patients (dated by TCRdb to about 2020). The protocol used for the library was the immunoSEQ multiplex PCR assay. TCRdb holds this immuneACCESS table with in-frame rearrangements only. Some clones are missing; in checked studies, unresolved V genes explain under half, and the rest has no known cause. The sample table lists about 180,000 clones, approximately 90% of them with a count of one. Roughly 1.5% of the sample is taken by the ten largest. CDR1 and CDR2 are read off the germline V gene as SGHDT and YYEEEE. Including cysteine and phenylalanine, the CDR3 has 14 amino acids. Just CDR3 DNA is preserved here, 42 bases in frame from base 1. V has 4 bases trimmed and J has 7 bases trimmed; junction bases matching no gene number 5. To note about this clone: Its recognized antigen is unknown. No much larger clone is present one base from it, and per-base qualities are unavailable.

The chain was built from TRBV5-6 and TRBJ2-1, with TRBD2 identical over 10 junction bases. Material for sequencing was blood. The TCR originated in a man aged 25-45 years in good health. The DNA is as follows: TGTGCCAGCAGCGTCCTAGCGGGAGCGAATGAGCAGTTCTTC. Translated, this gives CASSVLAGANEQFF.